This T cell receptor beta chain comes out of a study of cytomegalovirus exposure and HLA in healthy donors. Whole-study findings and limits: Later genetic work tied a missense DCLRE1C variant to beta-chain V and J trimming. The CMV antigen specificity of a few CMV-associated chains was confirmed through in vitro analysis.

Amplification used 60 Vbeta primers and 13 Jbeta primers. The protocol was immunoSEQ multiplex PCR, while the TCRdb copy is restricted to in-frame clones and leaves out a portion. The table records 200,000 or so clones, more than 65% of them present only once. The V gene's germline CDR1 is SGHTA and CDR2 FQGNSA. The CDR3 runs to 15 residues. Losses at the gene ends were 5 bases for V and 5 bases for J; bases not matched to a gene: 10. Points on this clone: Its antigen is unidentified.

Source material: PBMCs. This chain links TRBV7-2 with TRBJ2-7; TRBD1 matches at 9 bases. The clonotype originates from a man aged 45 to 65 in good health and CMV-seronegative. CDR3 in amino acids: CASSPRGTGNHEQYF. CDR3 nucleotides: TGTGCCAGCAGCCCCCGCGGGACAGGGAACCACGAGCAGTACTTC.